The present T cell receptor beta chain was sequenced within a study of response to subunit inactivated influenza vaccine (dated by TCRdb to the late 2010s). Concerning the study at large: Deep quantitative T cell receptor repertoire profiling was used in the study to track responses to a trivalent subunit inactivated influenza vaccine. The paper as a whole reports these results and caveats: The authors proposed that each seasonal influenza vaccination may bring in only a limited number of new T cells.

The library was prepared using RT-PCR. For sequencing, an Illumina HiSeq 2500 was employed. TCRdb itself trimmed the public reads at Q25 with fastp, ran MiXCR and retained productive beta chains. Rows are unified per CDR3 protein, each entry keeping the most common DNA and genes. The sample table records about 570,000 distinct CDR3 sequences; approximately 10% of these occur just once. The biggest ten clones account for approximately 11% of the sample. This clonotype was seen many times. Its antigen specificity is not known. No much larger clone exists at a distance of one base, and base qualities are not known. Based on the germline V gene, the CDR1 and CDR2 sequences are MDHEN and SYDVKM. The CDR3 has 16 amino acids, counting the end cysteine and phenylalanine. The read is trimmed to its CDR3 DNA, 48 bases read in frame from base 1. Trimming leaves V shorter by 3 bases and J shorter by 1 base, with the junction holding 6 bases beyond the gene matches.

Another study also made use of these data, one on T cells expressing NK-cell markers. Reported in the second study: The TCR beta cDNA libraries were made using 5'RACE template switching, a step that added both a universal primer site and unique molecular identifiers. TCR beta-chain repertoires were profiled in sorted CD3+CD56+NKG2C+, CD3+CD56+NKG2C- and CD3+CD56-NKG2C+ T-cell subsets from several donors. Among the eight sequenced donors, seven were HCMV-seropositive and one was HCMV-seronegative. In several experiments an anti-gammadeltaTCR antibody was added to restrict sorting to alphabetaTCR-expressing T cells. In six or seven donors, the dominant CD3+CD56+NKG2C+ clonotypes ranked among the top 10 CD8+ clonotypes, making up about 1.0-7.0% of CD8+ T cells. Those dominant clonotypes were again the most abundant among CD3+CD56-NKG2C+ cells in a handful of donors, at roughly 28.3-60.1%. Whether the expanded NKG2C-expressing T cell clones were specific for HCMV antigens was left unclear. The study sequenced eight donors, all healthy volunteers chosen at random: three men and five women. HCMV serostatus was determined by detecting HCMV-specific IgG in serum with a commercial ELISA kit. Ficoll density gradient centrifugation was used to isolate peripheral blood mononuclear cells from blood. Bulk peripheral blood T-cell repertoires were additionally sequenced from unsorted PBMC for a handful of donors. Synthesis of cDNA was primed from the TCR beta constant segment and was followed by two consecutive PCR amplification steps. Illumina HiSeq 2000/2500, MiSeq or NextSeq was used to sequence libraries as 2 x 150 bp reads. MIGEC was used to demultiplex reads and group the reads by UMI, and MiTCR was used to assemble and quantify clonotypes. To exclude erroneous sequences, only TCR cDNA sequences supported by at least two reads were retained. The tcR package was used for downstream repertoire analysis, and clonotypes were matched across fractions by CDR3 nucleotide sequence plus V segment. VDJmatch was used to annotate antigen specificity against VDJdb, with one amino acid substitution allowed in CDR3.

The receptor was derived from a man in his fifties or sixties who received an inactivated influenza vaccine. Donor details come from another sample of the same person, matched by shared clones. Recombination joined TRBV28 with TRBJ2-1, and TRBD1 aligns with 7 junction nucleotides. This specimen was PBMCs from blood, taken on the day of vaccination. The bases read TGTGCCAGCAGTTTCTTAGGGGGCTCGTCCTACAATGAGCAGTTCTTC. Translation gives CASSFLGGSSYNEQFF.